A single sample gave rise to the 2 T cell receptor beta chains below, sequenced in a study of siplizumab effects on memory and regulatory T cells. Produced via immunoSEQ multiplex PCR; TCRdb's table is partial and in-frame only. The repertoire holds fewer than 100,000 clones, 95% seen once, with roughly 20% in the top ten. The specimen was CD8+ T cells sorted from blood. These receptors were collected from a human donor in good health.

CDR3 DNA sequence: TGTGCCAGCAGCCGCGGGCTGATGACAGGATATACTGAAGCTTTCTTT. Protein sequence: CASSRGLMTGYTEAFF. The chain is built from TRBV5-6 and TRBJ1-1; TRBD1 might be the D (6 bases). The V gene's germline CDR1 is SGHDT and CDR2 YYEEEE. CDR3 size: 16 residues. V lost 4 bases, J lost 5 bases, and 21 bases lay in between.

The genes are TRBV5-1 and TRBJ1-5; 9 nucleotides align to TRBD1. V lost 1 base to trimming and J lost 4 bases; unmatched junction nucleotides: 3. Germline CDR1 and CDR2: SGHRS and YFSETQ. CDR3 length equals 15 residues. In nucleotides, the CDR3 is TGCGCCAGCAGCTTGACAGGGGGCGAGAATCAGCCCCAGCATTTT. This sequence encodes CASSLTGGENQPQHF.